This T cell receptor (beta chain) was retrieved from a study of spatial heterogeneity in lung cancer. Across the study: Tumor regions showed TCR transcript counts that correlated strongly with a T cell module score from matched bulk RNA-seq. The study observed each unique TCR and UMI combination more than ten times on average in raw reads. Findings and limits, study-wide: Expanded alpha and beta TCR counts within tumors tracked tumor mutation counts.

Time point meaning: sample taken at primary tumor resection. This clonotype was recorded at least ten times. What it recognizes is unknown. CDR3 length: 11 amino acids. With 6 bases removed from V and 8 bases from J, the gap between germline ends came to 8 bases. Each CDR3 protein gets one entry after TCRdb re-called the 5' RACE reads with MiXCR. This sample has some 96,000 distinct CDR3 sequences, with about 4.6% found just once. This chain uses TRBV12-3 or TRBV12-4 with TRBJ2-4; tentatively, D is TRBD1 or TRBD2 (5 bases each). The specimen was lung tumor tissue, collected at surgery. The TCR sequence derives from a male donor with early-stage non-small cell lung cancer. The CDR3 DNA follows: TGTGCCAGCAGCCCGGGACACATTCAGTACTTC. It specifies CASSPGHIQYF.